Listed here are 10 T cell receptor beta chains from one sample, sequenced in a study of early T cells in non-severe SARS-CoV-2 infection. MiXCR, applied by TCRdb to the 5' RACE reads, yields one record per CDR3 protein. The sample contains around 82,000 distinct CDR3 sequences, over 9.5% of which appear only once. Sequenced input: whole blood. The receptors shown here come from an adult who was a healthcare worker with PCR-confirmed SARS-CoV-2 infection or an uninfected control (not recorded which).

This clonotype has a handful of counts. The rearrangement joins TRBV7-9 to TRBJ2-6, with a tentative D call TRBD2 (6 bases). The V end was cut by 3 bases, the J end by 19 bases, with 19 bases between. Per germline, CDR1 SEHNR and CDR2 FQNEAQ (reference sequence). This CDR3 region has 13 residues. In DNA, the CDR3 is TGTGCCAGCAGCTTGGGGGACTCCACTGGCCCTACTTTC. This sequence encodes CASSLGDSTGPTF.

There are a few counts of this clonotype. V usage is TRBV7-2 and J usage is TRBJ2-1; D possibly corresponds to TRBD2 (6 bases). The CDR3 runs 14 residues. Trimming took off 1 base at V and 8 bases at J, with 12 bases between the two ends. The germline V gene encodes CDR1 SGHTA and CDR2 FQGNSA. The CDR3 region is CASSLVAGSDEQFF. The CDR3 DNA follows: TGTGCCAGCAGCTTAGTGGCGGGAAGTGATGAGCAGTTCTTC.

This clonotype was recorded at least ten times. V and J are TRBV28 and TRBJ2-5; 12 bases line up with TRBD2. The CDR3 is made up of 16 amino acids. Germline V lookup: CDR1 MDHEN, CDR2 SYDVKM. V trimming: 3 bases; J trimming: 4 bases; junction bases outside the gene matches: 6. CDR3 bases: TGTGCCAGCAGTTTTCTAGCGGGAGGGAGGAGAGAGACCCAGTACTTC. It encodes CASSFLAGGRRETQYF.

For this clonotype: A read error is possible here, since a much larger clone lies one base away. The CDR3 DNA sequence: TGTGCCAGCAGCCTTAGCGGGAGACGCGAGACCCAGTACTTC. It specifies CASSLSGRRETQYF. This chain uses TRBV11-2 with TRBJ2-5, with 9 bases matching TRBD2. Germline V lookup: CDR1 SGHAT, CDR2 FQNNGV. J was trimmed by 5 bases and V by 5 bases; bases with no gene match: 6. The CDR3 runs to 14 residues.

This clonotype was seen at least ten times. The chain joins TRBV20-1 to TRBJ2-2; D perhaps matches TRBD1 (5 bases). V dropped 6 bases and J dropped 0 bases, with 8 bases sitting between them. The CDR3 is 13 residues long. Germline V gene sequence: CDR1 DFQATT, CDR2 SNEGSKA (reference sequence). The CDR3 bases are TGCAGTGCGCTGACAGCGAACACCGGGGAGCTGTTTTTT. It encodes CSALTANTGELFF.

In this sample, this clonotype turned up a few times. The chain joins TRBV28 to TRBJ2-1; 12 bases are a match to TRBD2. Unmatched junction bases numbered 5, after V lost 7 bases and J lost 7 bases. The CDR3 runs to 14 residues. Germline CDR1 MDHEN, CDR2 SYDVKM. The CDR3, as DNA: TGTGCCAGCAACCTAGCGGGAGGGCCGAATGAGCAGTTCTTC. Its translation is CASNLAGGPNEQFF.

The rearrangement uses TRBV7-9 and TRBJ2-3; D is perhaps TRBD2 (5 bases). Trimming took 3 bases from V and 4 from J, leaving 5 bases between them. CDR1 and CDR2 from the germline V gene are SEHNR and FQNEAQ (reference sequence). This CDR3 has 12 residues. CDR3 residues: CASSLEADTQYF. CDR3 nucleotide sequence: TGTGCCAGCAGCTTGGAGGCAGATACGCAGTATTTT.

The CDR3 is CASSLVQSYEQYF. In DNA form, the CDR3 reads TGTGCCAGCAGCTTAGTACAGAGCTACGAGCAGTACTTC. The V call is TRBV7-2, the J call TRBJ2-7; D unresolved. The CDR3 is 13 amino acids. V lost 1 base and J lost 3, with 7 bases in between. From germline, CDR1 is SGHTA and CDR2 FQGNSA.

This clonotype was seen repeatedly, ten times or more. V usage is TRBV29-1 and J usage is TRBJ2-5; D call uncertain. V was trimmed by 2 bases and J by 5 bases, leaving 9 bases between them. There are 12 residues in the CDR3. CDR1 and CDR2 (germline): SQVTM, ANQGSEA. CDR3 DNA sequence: TGCAGCGTTGAACCAGCCGGGGAGACCCAGTACTTC. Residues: CSVEPAGETQYF.

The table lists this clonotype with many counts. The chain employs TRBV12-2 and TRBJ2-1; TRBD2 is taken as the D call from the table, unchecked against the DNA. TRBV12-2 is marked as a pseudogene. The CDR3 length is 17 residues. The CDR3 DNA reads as TGTGCAAGTCGCCTCTACCCTAGCGGGAGTCCCCACAATGAGCAGTTCTTC. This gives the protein CASRLYPSGSPHNEQFF.